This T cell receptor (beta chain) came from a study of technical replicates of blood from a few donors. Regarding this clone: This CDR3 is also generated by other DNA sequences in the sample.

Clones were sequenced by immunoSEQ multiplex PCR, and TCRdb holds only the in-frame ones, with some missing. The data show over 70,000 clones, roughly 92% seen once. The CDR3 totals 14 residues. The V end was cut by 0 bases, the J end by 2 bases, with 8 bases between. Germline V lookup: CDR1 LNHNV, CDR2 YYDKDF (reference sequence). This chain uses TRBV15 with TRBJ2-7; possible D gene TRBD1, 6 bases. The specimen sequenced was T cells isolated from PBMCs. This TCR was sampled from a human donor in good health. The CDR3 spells CATSRDKGAYEQYF. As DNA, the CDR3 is TGTGCCACCAGCAGAGATAAGGGGGCCTACGAGCAGTACTTC.